Sequencing of this T cell receptor beta chain was carried out in a study of radiotherapy plus CTLA-4 blockade in lung cancer. Using immunoSEQ multiplex PCR, the repertoire was profiled, and TCRdb retains in-frame clones only, with some absent. The sample lists roughly 46,000 clones; 70% to 80% were seen once. The CDR3 has 14 residues. CDR1 and CDR2 from the germline V gene are SEHNR and FQNEAQ (reference sequence). V was pared by 2 bases and J by 6 bases, with 6 bases of the junction left unmatched. This sample comprised peripheral blood, obtained from a patient treated with radiotherapy plus ipilimumab. V usage is TRBV7-9 and J usage is TRBJ1-2, with 7 bases that match TRBD1. The TCR comes from a human donor with non-small cell lung cancer who had stable disease on radiotherapy plus ipilimumab. The CDR3 DNA follows: TGTGCCAGCAGCTTAACGACAGGGTTTAATGGCTACACCTTC. It codes for CASSLTTGFNGYTF. The full variable domain, in which reference TRBV7-9 and TRBJ1-2 provide the parts outside the CDR3, is DTGVSQNPRHKITKRGQNVTFRCDPISEHNRLYWYRQTLGQGPEFLTYFQNEAQLEKSRLLSDRFSAERPKGSFSTLEIQRTEQGDSAMYLCASSLTTGFNGYTFGSGTRLTVV.